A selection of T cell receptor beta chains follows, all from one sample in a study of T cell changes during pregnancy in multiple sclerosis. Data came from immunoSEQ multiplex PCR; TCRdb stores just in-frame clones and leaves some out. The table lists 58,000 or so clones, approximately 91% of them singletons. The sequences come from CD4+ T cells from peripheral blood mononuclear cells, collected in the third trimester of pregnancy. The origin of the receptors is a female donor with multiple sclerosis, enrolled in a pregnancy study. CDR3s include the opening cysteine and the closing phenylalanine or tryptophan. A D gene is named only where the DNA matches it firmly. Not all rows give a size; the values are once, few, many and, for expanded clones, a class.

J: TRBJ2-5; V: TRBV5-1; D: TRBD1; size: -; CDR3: CASSVTGRQGETQYF; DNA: TGCGCCAGCAGCGTGACAGGGCGGCAAGGAGAGACCCAGTACTTC
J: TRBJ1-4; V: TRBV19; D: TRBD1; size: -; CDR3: CASSIGTGGEKLFF; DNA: TGTGCCAGTAGTATCGGGACAGGAGGGGAAAAACTGTTTTTT
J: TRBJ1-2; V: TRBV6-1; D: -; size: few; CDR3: CASRRLGASGYTF; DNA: TGTGCCAGCAGGAGGTTAGGGGCCTCTGGCTACACCTTC
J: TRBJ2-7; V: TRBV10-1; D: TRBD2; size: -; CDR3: CASSRSGTRNEQYF; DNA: TGCGCCAGCAGTAGGAGCGGGACTAGAAACGAGCAGTACTTC
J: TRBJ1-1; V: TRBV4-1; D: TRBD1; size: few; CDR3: CASSPSTGAVDTEAFF; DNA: TGCGCCAGCAGCCCTAGTACAGGGGCGGTGGACACTGAAGCTTTCTTT
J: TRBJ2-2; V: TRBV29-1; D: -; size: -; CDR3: CSAQANTGELFF; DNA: TGCAGCGCTCAGGCGAACACCGGGGAGCTGTTTTTT
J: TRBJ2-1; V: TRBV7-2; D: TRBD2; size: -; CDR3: CASSLAGTSGSNEQFF; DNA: TGTGCCAGCAGCTTAGCCGGGACTAGCGGGAGTAATGAGCAGTTCTTC
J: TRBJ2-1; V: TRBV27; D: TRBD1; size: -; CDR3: CASSSRTGSYNEQFF; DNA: TGTGCCAGCAGTTCCCGGACAGGGAGCTACAATGAGCAGTTCTTC
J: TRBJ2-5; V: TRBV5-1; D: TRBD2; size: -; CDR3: CASSSGLAGRIGETQYF; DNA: TGCGCCAGCAGTTCAGGACTAGCGGGGCGAATAGGAGAGACCCAGTACTTC
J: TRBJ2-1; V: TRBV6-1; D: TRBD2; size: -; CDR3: CASISASGPNNEQFF; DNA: TGTGCCAGCATATCCGCTAGCGGCCCGAACAATGAGCAGTTCTTC
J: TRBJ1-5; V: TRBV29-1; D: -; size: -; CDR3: CSAGRGDNQPQHF; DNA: TGCAGCGCGGGTCGAGGAGACAATCAGCCCCAGCATTTT
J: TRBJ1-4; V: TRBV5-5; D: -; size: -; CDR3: CASSKDWDGRNEKLFF; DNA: TGTGCCAGCAGCAAAGACTGGGACGGGAGAAATGAAAAACTGTTTTTT
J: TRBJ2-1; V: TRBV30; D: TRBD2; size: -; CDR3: CACAAGGYNEQFF; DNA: TGTGCCTGCGCAGCGGGAGGGTACAATGAGCAGTTCTTC
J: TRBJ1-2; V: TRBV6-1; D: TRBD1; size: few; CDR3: CASSGLDRSGGYTF; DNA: TGTGCCAGCAGTGGTCTGGACAGGTCGGGTGGCTACACCTTC
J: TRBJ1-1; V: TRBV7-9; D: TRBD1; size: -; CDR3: CASSPDRGGTEAFF; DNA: TGTGCCAGCAGCCCGGACAGGGGCGGCACTGAAGCTTTCTTT
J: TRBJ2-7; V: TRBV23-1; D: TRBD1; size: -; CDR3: CASGTGTGGPPPENEQYF; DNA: TGCGCCAGCGGTACCGGGACAGGGGGTCCCCCCCCTGAGAACGAGCAGTACTTC
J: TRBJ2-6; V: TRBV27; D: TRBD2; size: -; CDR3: CASRGGGSGANVLTF; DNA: TGTGCCAGCAGGGGCGGGGGGTCTGGGGCCAACGTCCTGACTTTC
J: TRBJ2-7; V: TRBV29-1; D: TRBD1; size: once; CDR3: CSVEASTGGAYEQYF; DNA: TGCAGCGTTGAAGCTTCGACAGGGGGCGCCTACGAGCAGTACTTC
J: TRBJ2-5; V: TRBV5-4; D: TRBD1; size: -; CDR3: CASGPGQGAETQYF; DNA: TGTGCCAGCGGACCGGGACAGGGAGCAGAGACCCAGTACTTC
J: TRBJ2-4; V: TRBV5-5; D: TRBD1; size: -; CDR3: CASSLAAGGVVYF; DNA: TGTGCCAGCAGCTTGGCGGCAGGGGGCGTTGTGTACTTC
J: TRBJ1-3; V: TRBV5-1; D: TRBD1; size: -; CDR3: CASSSAGQGSGNTIYF; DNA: TGCGCCAGCAGCTCGGCGGGACAGGGATCGGGAAACACCATATATTTT
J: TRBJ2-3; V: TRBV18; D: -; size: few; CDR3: CASSSSQGTTDTQYF; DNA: TGTGCCAGCTCATCCAGCCAGGGTACGACAGATACGCAGTATTTT
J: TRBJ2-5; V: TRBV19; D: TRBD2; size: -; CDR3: CASSKTSGEETQYF; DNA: TGTGCCAGTAGTAAGACTAGCGGAGAAGAGACCCAGTACTTC
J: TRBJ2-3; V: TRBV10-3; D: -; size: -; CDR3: CAISERELTDTQYF; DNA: TGTGCCATCAGTGAGCGGGAACTCACAGATACGCAGTATTTT
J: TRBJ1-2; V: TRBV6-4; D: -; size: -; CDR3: CASRVHGYTF; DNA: TGTGCCAGCCGCGTCCATGGCTACACCTTC
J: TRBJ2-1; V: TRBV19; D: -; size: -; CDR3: CASRVLANNEQFF; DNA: TGTGCCAGTAGGGTACTAGCTAACAATGAGCAGTTCTTC
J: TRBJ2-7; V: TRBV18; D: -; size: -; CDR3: CASNIKAGVQYF; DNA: TGTGCCAGCAACATAAAAGCGGGTGTGCAGTACTTC
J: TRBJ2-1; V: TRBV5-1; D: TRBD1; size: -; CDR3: CASRDRGLLNEQFF; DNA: TGCGCCAGCCGGGACAGGGGGCTTCTGAATGAGCAGTTCTTC
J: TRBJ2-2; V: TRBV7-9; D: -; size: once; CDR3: CASSLVVSGGELFF; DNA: TGTGCCAGCAGCTTAGTGGTCTCGGGAGGGGAGCTGTTTTTT
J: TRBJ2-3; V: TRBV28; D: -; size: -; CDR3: CASSSEEVEDTQYF; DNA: TGTGCCAGCAGTTCCGAGGAGGTGGAAGATACGCAGTATTTT
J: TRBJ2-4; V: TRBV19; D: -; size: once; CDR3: CASSIPRTGGIAKNIQYF; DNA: TGTGCCAGTAGTATACCCCGCACCGGGGGAATAGCCAAAAACATTCAGTACTTC
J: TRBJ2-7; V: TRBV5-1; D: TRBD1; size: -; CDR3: CASSLAGGNSYEQYF; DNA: TGCGCCAGCAGCTTGGCAGGGGGTAACTCCTACGAGCAGTACTTC
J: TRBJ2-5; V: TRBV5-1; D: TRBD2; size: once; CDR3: CAAPGLAGSYQETQYF; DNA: TGCGCCGCACCGGGACTAGCGGGTTCGTACCAAGAGACCCAGTACTTC
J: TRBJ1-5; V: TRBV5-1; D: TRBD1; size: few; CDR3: CASSTGTGDNQPQHF; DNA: TGCGCCAGCAGCACCGGGACAGGGGATAATCAGCCCCAGCATTTT
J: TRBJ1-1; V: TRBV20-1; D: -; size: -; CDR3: CSAGQNTEAFF; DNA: TGCAGTGCGGGCCAGAACACTGAAGCTTTCTTT
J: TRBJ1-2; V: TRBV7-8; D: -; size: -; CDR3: CASSNWTVFSSSNYGYTF; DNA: TGTGCCAGCAGCAATTGGACAGTTTTTTCGAGTTCTAACTATGGCTACACCTTC
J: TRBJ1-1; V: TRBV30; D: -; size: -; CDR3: CAWTWGGAGNTEAFF; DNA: TGTGCCTGGACCTGGGGAGGGGCCGGGAACACTGAAGCTTTCTTT
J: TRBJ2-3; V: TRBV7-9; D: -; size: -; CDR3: CASYRDLYTDTQYF; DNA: TGTGCCAGTTACCGGGACTTATACACAGATACGCAGTATTTT
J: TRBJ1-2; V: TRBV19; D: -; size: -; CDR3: CASSRGVGVRGYTF; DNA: TGTGCCAGTAGTAGGGGGGTCGGGGTGAGAGGCTACACCTTC
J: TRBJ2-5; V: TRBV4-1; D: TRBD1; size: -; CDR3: CASSQIGTEETQYF; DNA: TGCGCCAGCAGCCAGATCGGGACAGAAGAGACCCAGTACTTC
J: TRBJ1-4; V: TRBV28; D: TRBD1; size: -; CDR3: CASRPTGSGEKLFF; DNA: TGTGCCAGCAGGCCGACAGGGTCGGGTGAAAAACTGTTTTTT
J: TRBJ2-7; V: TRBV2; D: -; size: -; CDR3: CASIRTRSYEQYF; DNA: TGTGCCAGCATTAGGACTCGCTCCTACGAGCAGTACTTC
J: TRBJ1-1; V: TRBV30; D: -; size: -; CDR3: CAWSGANTEAFF; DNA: TGTGCCTGGAGTGGGGCTAACACTGAAGCTTTCTTT
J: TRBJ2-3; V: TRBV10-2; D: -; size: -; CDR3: CASSEIRETTQYF; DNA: TGCGCCAGCAGTGAGATTCGGGAAACGACGCAGTATTTT
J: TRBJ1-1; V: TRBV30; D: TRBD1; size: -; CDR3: CAWRGYVGTVNTEAFF; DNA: TGTGCCTGGAGAGGTTATGTGGGGACAGTGAACACTGAAGCTTTCTTT